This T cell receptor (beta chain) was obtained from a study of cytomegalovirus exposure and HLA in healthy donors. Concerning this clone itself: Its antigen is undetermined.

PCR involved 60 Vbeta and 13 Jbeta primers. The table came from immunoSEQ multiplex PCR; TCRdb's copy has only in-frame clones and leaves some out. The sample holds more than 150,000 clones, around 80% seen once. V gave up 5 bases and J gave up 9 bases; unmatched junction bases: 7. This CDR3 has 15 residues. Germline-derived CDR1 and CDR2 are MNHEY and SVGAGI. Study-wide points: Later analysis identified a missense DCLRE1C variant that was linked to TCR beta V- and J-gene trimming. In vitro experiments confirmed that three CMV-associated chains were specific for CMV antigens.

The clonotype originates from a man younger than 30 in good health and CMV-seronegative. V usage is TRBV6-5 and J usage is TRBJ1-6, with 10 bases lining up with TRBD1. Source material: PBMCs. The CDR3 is CASSIKDRGISPLHF. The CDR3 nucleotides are TGTGCCAGCAGTATAAAGGACAGGGGGATTTCACCCCTCCACTTT.